A single sample is the source of the 22 T cell receptor beta chains below, sequenced in a study of neurological immune-mediated disorders. Time point indicated: longitudinal time-point 1 (baseline). TCRdb re-analysed the 5' RACE reads in MiXCR, keeping a single row per CDR3 protein. The sample consists of around 76,000 distinct CDR3 sequences, roughly a tenth of them appearing once. The sample taken for sequencing was PBMCs. All receptors derive from a man aged 30 to 45 in good health.

This clonotype was detected many times. CDR3 sequence: CASSLTAGTENLGETQYF. The CDR3 nucleotides read TGCGCCAGCAGCTTGACTGCCGGGACAGAGAACCTCGGGGAGACCCAGTACTTC. The chain couples TRBV5-1 to TRBJ2-5; TRBD1 agrees at 7 bases. The CDR3 is 18 amino acids. Germline loops: CDR1 SGHRS, CDR2 YFSETQ. The ends lost 1 base at V and 5 bases at J; junction bases unmatched: 17. Full variable domain (rest looked up from reference TRBV5-1 and TRBJ2-5): KAGVTQTPRYLIKTRGQQVTLSCSPISGHRSVSWYQQTPGQGLQFLFEYFSETQRNKGNFPGRFSGRQFSNSRSEMNVSTLELGDSALYLCASSLTAGTENLGETQYFGPGTRLLVL.

There are many counts of this clonotype. The gene calls are TRBV29-1 and TRBJ2-3, with 12 positions matching TRBD2. The CDR3 has 14 amino acids. V dropped 6 bases and J dropped 5; count of bases not matched to a gene: 6. Germline CDR1 and CDR2: SQVTM and ANQGSEA. The CDR3 region is CSVGLAGSIDTQYF. CDR3 nucleotides: TGCAGCGTCGGACTAGCGGGAAGTATAGATACGCAGTATTTT.

The chain combines TRBV5-1 with TRBJ2-1; 12 nucleotides line up with TRBD1. CDR1 and CDR2 (germline): SGHRS, YFSETQ. With 7 bases clipped from V and 4 bases from J, the junction kept 6 bases outside the gene matches. The CDR3 runs 15 residues. The CDR3 loop reads CASWGTGGLYNEQFF. CDR3 nucleotide sequence: TGCGCCAGCTGGGGGACAGGGGGCTTGTACAATGAGCAGTTCTTC.

This clonotype was seen ten or more times. This chain connects TRBV5-5 to TRBJ2-7, with 10 bases that match TRBD2. J was trimmed by 0 bases and V by 6 bases; bases with no gene match: 3. CDR1 is SGHKS and CDR2 is YYEKEE in the germline V gene (reference sequence). CDR3 length equals 14 residues. The DNA for the CDR3 is TGTGCCAGCACCCAGCGGGGGGGCTCCTACGAGCAGTACTTC. Amino acid sequence: CASTQRGGSYEQYF.

The sample holds many counts of this clonotype. J is TRBJ2-2 and V is TRBV5-1; D not certain. CDR1 SGHRS and CDR2 YFSETQ come from the germline V gene. The CDR3 is 16 amino acids. Deletions cut 0 bases from V and 0 bases from J, with 9 bases between. CDR3: CASSLDVTTNTGELFF. For the CDR3, the DNA is TGCGCCAGCAGCTTGGATGTGACCACGAACACCGGGGAGCTGTTTTTT.

This clonotype has at least ten counts. V gene TRBV5-6 combines with J gene TRBJ1-5, with D unclear. V was cut by 6 bases and J by 1 base, with 26 bases left in between. From germline, CDR1 is SGHDT and CDR2 YYEEEE. This CDR3 contains 19 residues. The CDR3 region has the DNA TGTGCCAGCATCGGGATCCGACAATTACCACCACCCAGCAATCAGCCCCAGCATTTT. Translating it yields CASIGIRQLPPPSNQPQHF.

Concerning this clonotype itself: A single base separates this from a much larger clone, so it may be a read error. The chain links TRBV5-5 to TRBJ2-3; no clear D gene. Germline loops: CDR1 SGHKS, CDR2 YYEKEE (reference sequence). The CDR3 covers 17 residues. CDR3 DNA sequence: TGTGCCAGCAGCCCCTCGCATGCAGCAGGATGGGCAGATACGCTGTATTTT. Amino acids: CASSPSHAAGWADTLYF.

This clonotype has a count of ten or more. The chain employs TRBV25-1 and TRBJ1-2; D perhaps matches TRBD1 (5 bases). This CDR3 is 17 amino acids long. The germline CDR1 and CDR2 sequences are MGHDK and SYGVNS. Trimming left V 3 bases short and J 0 bases short, with 17 bases between. In DNA, the CDR3 is TGTGCCAGCAGTGAGCCACGAACGACAGAAGCTAACTATGGCTACACCTTC. Its protein is CASSEPRTTEANYGYTF.

As concerns this clonotype: Possible read error: a much larger clone is one base away. The chain combines TRBV6-5 with TRBJ2-3; 14 bases match TRBD2. The CDR3 covers 18 residues. Trimming at V came to 6 bases and at J to 6 bases, leaving 14 bases not matched to a gene. The germline V gene has CDR1 MNHEY and CDR2 SVGAGI. CDR3 sequence (DNA): TGTGCCAGCAGCATCGGACTAGCGGGAGGCTATTTTCTCGATACGCAGTATTTT. Protein: CASSIGLAGGYFLDTQYF.

This clonotype was counted ten times or more. The CDR3 is CSVDGTGPYEQYF. The CDR3 nucleotides read TGCAGCGTTGACGGGACAGGTCCCTACGAGCAGTACTTC. The chain joins TRBV29-1 to TRBJ2-7; 8 nucleotides line up with TRBD1. The CDR3 runs 13 residues. Trimming took 3 bases from V and 2 from J; bases not matched to a gene: 3. Per the germline V gene, CDR1 is SQVTM and CDR2 is ANQGSEA.

This clonotype occurred many times. The chain links TRBV9 to TRBJ2-3; possibly TRBD1 for D (5 bases). Germline values: CDR1 SGDLS, CDR2 YYNGEE. The CDR3 contains 13 residues. Trimming left V 4 bases short and J 2 bases short, with 8 bases between. Here the CDR3 reads CASSSGFTDTQYF. CDR3 coding DNA: TGTGCCAGCAGCTCAGGGTTCACAGATACGCAGTATTTT.

This clonotype was counted ten times or more. The chain is built from TRBV20-1 and TRBJ1-3; 7 bases are a match to TRBD1. The V and J ends lost 1 base and 0 bases, in that order; junction bases with no gene match: 9. Germline CDR1 reads DFQATT; CDR2 reads SNEGSKA (reference sequence). The CDR3 has 17 residues. The CDR3 DNA sequence: TGCAGTGCTAGAGGACAGGGAAAGTCGAGCTCTGGAAACACCATATATTTT. Translating gives CSARGQGKSSSGNTIYF.

The sample holds many counts of this clonotype. The chain uses TRBV5-1 and TRBJ1-1; D ambiguous. The V gene lost 0 bases and the J gene lost 4 bases, with 7 bases spanning the gap. Germline V lookup: CDR1 SGHRS, CDR2 YFSETQ. The CDR3 has 13 amino acids. CDR3 sequence: CASSLAGFTEAFF. The CDR3 DNA reads as TGCGCCAGCAGCTTGGCCGGGTTCACTGAAGCTTTCTTT.

This clonotype has a count of ten or more. V is TRBV9 and J is TRBJ1-6; 8 bases match TRBD1. The junction had 9 bases not matched to a gene; V was cut back by 4 bases and J by 6 bases. The germline V gene encodes CDR1 SGDLS and CDR2 YYNGEE. CDR3 length equals 16 residues. The CDR3 region has the DNA TGTGCCAGCAGCCACGGGAACGACAGGGGTAATTCACCCCTCCACTTT. It translates to CASSHGNDRGNSPLHF.

In this sample, this clonotype turned up many times. The rearrangement links TRBV5-1 to TRBJ2-1, with 7 bases matching TRBD2. V was clipped by 0 bases and J by 3 bases; unmatched bases: 6. CDR3 length equals 16 residues. The germline gives CDR1 SGHRS, CDR2 YFSETQ. CDR3 protein: CASSLAGSGGYNEQFF. The CDR3 bases are TGCGCCAGCAGCTTGGCCGGCTCGGGAGGCTACAATGAGCAGTTCTTC.

Many counts were recorded for this clonotype. The rearrangement uses TRBV5-1 and TRBJ2-5; D is unclear. Germline V gene data show CDR1 as SGHRS and CDR2 as YFSETQ. With 1 base removed from V and 5 bases from J, the gap between germline ends came to 12 bases. The CDR3 covers 14 residues. This CDR3 is CASSLLRKTETQYF. The CDR3 bases are TGCGCCAGCAGCTTGCTTCGGAAGACGGAGACCCAGTACTTC.

This clonotype was recorded at least ten times. The chain carries TRBV10-2 and TRBJ1-5; D is unresolved. V dropped 4 bases and J dropped 8 bases, with 18 bases sitting between them. CDR1 is WSHSY, CDR2 SAAADI, per germline. The CDR3 totals 15 residues. The CDR3 region is CASSATLLVAEPQHF. The CDR3 nucleotides are TGCGCCAGCAGTGCGACTCTCTTGGTTGCGGAGCCCCAGCATTTT.

The sample holds many counts of this clonotype. The rearrangement joins TRBV5-1 to TRBJ1-5, with D uncertain. This CDR3 comprises 12 residues. Germline V gene lookup returns CDR1 SGHRS and CDR2 YFSETQ. Trimming took off 3 bases at V and 11 bases at J, with 12 bases between the two ends. CDR3 DNA sequence: TGCGCCAGCAGCTCCATCTCAAGCTCCCAGCATTTT. It yields the protein CASSSISSSQHF.

The table lists this clonotype with many counts. The rearrangement links TRBV7-9 to TRBJ1-2; D is perhaps TRBD1 (5 bases). V was shortened by 6 bases and J by 8 bases, with 19 bases between the two germline ends. The V gene's germline CDR1 is SEHNR and CDR2 FQNEAQ (reference sequence). The CDR3 loop spans 14 amino acids. CDR3 coding DNA: TGTGCCAGCAGAGGGGCCTGGGGGACTGCAGGCTACACCTTC. This codes for CASRGAWGTAGYTF.

The sample holds many counts of this clonotype. The chain is built from TRBV5-1 and TRBJ1-1; TRBD1 might be the D (5 bases). The V and J ends lost 4 bases and 0 bases respectively, with 13 bases between them. CDR3 size: 15 residues. CDR1 SGHRS and CDR2 YFSETQ come from the germline V gene. CDR3 sequence reads: CASSTGDGMNTEAFF. The CDR3 region has the DNA TGCGCCAGCAGCACGGGGGACGGCATGAACACTGAAGCTTTCTTT.

This clonotype showed up many times. CDR3 in DNA: TGCAGTGCTAGAGATTGGGAGGACCATTTCTACGAGCAGTACTTC. This translates into CSARDWEDHFYEQYF. The chain is built from TRBV20-1 and TRBJ2-7; the D gene is possibly TRBD2 (6 bases). Trimming removed 0 bases from V and 3 bases from J, with 15 bases in between. This CDR3 contains 15 residues. Germline V CDR1 and CDR2: DFQATT, SNEGSKA (reference sequence).

This clonotype was recorded many times. This chain joins TRBV12-3 or TRBV12-4 and TRBJ1-4; TRBD1 is a possible D gene (5 bases). The CDR3 has 14 amino acids. The V and J ends lost 4 bases and 8 bases respectively, with 14 bases between them. CDR3 DNA: TGTGCCAGCAGTTCAGGCAGGGTAGGGGAAAAACTGTTTTTT. Protein: CASSSGRVGEKLFF.